The 24 T cell receptor beta chains given below trace back to one sample, sequenced in a study of T cells in Graves' hyperthyroidism and ophthalmopathy. Amplification yielded TCR beta CDR3 regions, with RNA transcripts as the source. A first-round RT-PCR of the TCR CDR3 used the HTBI primer set. MiXCR, applied by TCRdb to the multiplex PCR reads, yields one record per CDR3 protein. The sample records roughly 380,000 distinct CDR3 sequences, around a sixth being singletons. Sequencing input: blood. The receptor set was obtained from a woman aged 40 to 49 with Graves' ophthalmopathy.

As regards this clonotype: A read error is possible here, since a much larger clone lies one base away. This chain joins TRBV5-5 and TRBJ1-3, with unresolved D. CDR1 is SGHKS and CDR2 is YYEKEE in the germline V gene (reference sequence). This CDR3 comprises 16 residues. The CDR3 DNA is TGTGCCATCAGCTACTCCAGGACGGTCTCTGGAAACACCATATATTTT. It yields the protein CAISYSRTVSGNTIYF.

This clonotype was seen ten or more times. The chain is built from TRBV27 and TRBJ1-1, with D tentatively TRBD1 (6 bases). Looked up from germline, CDR1 is MNHEY and CDR2 is SMNVEV (reference sequence). The CDR3 contains 14 residues. V was clipped by 8 bases and J by 3 bases, with 16 bases between them. For the CDR3, the DNA is TGTGCCAGCGGAACGACAGGAGAGGACACTGAAGCTTTCTTT. Translated: CASGTTGEDTEAFF.

This clonotype was picked up one time. The J gene is TRBJ1-1, the V gene TRBV20-1; D is unclear. Per the germline V gene, CDR1 is DFQATT and CDR2 is SNEGSKA (reference sequence). The CDR3 is made up of 15 amino acids. V was trimmed by 7 bases and J by 3 bases, leaving 21 bases between them. This chain's CDR3 is CSGRGRRPLHTEAFF. Written as DNA, the CDR3 is TGCAGTGGTCGCGGGCGCAGACCCCTTCACACTGAAGCTTTCTTT.

There are many counts of this clonotype. As DNA, the CDR3 is TGTGCCTGGAGTGCGAAACTAGCGGGAGCACAAGAGACCCAGTACTTC. This sequence encodes CAWSAKLAGAQETQYF. The chain couples TRBV30 to TRBJ2-5; TRBD2 matches at 11 bases. With V trimmed by 1 base and J by 2 bases, 6 bases remained unmatched. Germline V lookup: CDR1 GTSNPN, CDR2 SVGIG (reference sequence). The length of the CDR3 is 16 residues.

This clonotype showed up many times. The chain couples TRBV6-2 or TRBV6-3 to TRBJ1-1, with D unresolved. The germline V gene encodes CDR1 MNHEY and CDR2 SVGEGT. The CDR3 has 15 amino acids. V lost 5 bases and J lost 1, with 14 bases in between. The CDR3 reads CASSPTDGENTEAFF. CDR3 coding DNA: TGTGCCAGCAGTCCCACGGACGGGGAGAACACTGAAGCTTTCTTT.

This clonotype was counted at least ten times. This chain joins TRBV6-1 and TRBJ2-2; 10 bases line up with TRBD1. This CDR3 contains 15 residues. After removal of 6 bases from V and 6 bases from J, the junction contained 7 bases not matched to a gene. CDR1 is MNHNS and CDR2 is SASEGT in the germline V gene. CDR3: CASRIGQGGAGELFF. Written as DNA, the CDR3 is TGTGCCAGCAGAATCGGACAGGGGGGGGCCGGGGAGCTGTTTTTT.

This clonotype was seen at least ten times. V is TRBV27 and J is TRBJ2-2, with D uncertain. The CDR3 sequence is 15 residues long. Trimming pared 4 bases from V and 1 base from J, leaving 10 bases between. The germline V gene encodes CDR1 MNHEY and CDR2 SMNVEV (reference sequence). The CDR3 region is CASSSSSMNTGELFF. CDR3 DNA: TGTGCCAGCAGTTCCTCGTCGATGAACACCGGGGAGCTGTTTTTT.

This clonotype was counted many times. This sequence joins TRBV12-3 or TRBV12-4 and TRBJ1-3, with D possibly TRBD1 on 5 matching bases. Trimming shortened V by 5 bases and J by 0 bases, and 11 bases separated the two germline ends. CDR3 size: 15 residues. This CDR3 reads CASSRAGSSGNTIYF. The CDR3 region has the DNA TGTGCCAGCAGTCGAGCAGGGTCCTCTGGAAACACCATATATTTT.

This clonotype appeared many times. CDR3 sequence (DNA): TGTGCCACCAGTGGAGACTCCTACGAGCAGTACTTC. Translating gives CATSGDSYEQYF. This sequence joins TRBV15 and TRBJ2-7, with D unresolved. The germline V and J ends were trimmed by 6 bases and 0 bases, with 6 bases remaining between them. Germline V lookup: CDR1 LNHNV, CDR2 YYDKDF (reference sequence). The CDR3 length is 12 residues.

This clonotype appeared many times. An end of the junction does not agree with germline; a read error may underlie this. V usage is TRBV7-7 and J usage is TRBJ2-7; D remains unclear. The CDR3 sequence is 13 residues long. CDR1 is SSHAT, CDR2 FNYEAQ, per germline (reference sequence). CDR3 nucleotide sequence: TGTGCTAGCAGCTTAGGTGCGGCTTCCGAGCAGTACTTC. Protein product: CASSLGAASEQYF. Filled out from reference TRBV7-7 and TRBJ2-7, the complete variable domain reads GAGVSQSPRYKVTKRGQDVTLRCDPISSHATLYWYQQALGQGPEFLTYFNYEAQPDKSGLPSDRFSAERPEGSISTLTIQRTEQRDSAMYRCASSLGAASEQYFGPGTRLTVT.

The chain joins TRBV2 to TRBJ2-7; D might be TRBD2 (7 bases). V gave up 1 base and J gave up 9 bases, with 13 bases separating them. The germline CDR1 and CDR2 sequences are SNHLY and FYNNEI. The CDR3 runs to 13 residues. CDR3 residues: CASSEEGGSGQYF. The DNA of the CDR3 is TGTGCCAGCAGTGAAGAGGGGGGGTCCGGGCAGTACTTC.

This clonotype was observed at least ten times. This chain uses TRBV4-1 with TRBJ2-5; the D is unclear. Germline V CDR1 and CDR2: MGHRA, YSYEKL. Deletions cut 0 bases from V and 4 bases from J, with 9 bases between. The CDR3 spans 14 residues. CDR3 amino acids: CASSQDPQSETQYF. The CDR3 nucleotides are TGCGCCAGCAGCCAAGATCCGCAGTCAGAGACCCAGTACTTC.

This clonotype was observed at least ten times. This sequence joins TRBV20-1 and TRBJ1-2; D is unclear. Trimming cost V 4 bases and J 1 base, with 10 bases left between them. CDR1 is DFQATT and CDR2 is SNEGSKA in the germline V gene (reference sequence). The CDR3 contains 13 residues. For the CDR3, the DNA is TGCAGTGCTATCTCCGGCATTAACTATGGCTACACCTTC. Amino acids: CSAISGINYGYTF.

This clonotype was detected a few times. V usage is TRBV7-2 and J usage is TRBJ1-1; a weak D match, TRBD1 (6 bases). Germline assignment: CDR1 SGHTA and CDR2 FQGNSA. The CDR3 has 13 residues. V was pared by 1 base and J by 7 bases, with 10 bases between. The CDR3 coding sequence is TGTGCCAGCAGCTTAGGGTGGACAGTTGAAGCTTTCTTT. Encoded protein: CASSLGWTVEAFF.

The sample holds many counts of this clonotype. V gene TRBV27 combines with J gene TRBJ2-2, with 12 positions matching TRBD2. The CDR3 is 15 amino acids. V trimming: 0 bases; J trimming: 10 bases; junction bases outside the gene matches: 3. Germline V gene sequence: CDR1 MNHEY, CDR2 SMNVEV (reference sequence). This chain's CDR3 is CASSLSRLAGEELFF. The CDR3 DNA follows: TGTGCCAGCAGTTTATCCCGACTAGCGGGAGAGGAGCTGTTTTTT.

This clonotype was found many times. V is TRBV4-2 and J is TRBJ2-5; 9 bases align to TRBD1. The germline gives CDR1 LGHNA, CDR2 YNFKEQ. There are 16 residues in the CDR3. V shed 0 bases, J shed 5 bases, and the junction held 7 bases outside the gene matches. The CDR3 DNA sequence: TGTGCCAGCAGCCAAGATCGGGGACAGGGTAGTGAGACCCAGTACTTC. It encodes CASSQDRGQGSETQYF.

In this sample, this clonotype turned up many times. CDR3 residues: CASNRGLSGELFF. The CDR3, as DNA: TGTGCCAGCAACAGGGGATTATCCGGGGAGCTGTTTTTT. The J gene is TRBJ2-2, the V gene TRBV9; TRBD1 matches at 7 bases. Trimming at V came to 6 bases and at J to 6 bases, leaving 5 bases not matched to a gene. The CDR3 is made up of 13 amino acids. Germline V gene lookup returns CDR1 SGDLS and CDR2 YYNGEE.

This clonotype has a count of ten or more. J is TRBJ2-2 and V is TRBV6-1, with 8 positions matching TRBD1. In germline, CDR1 is MNHNS, CDR2 SASEGT. This CDR3 comprises 16 residues. With V trimmed by 6 bases and J by 0 bases, 6 bases remained unmatched. The CDR3 is CASSRTGPANTGELFF. The CDR3, as DNA: TGTGCCAGCAGCAGGACAGGGCCCGCGAACACCGGGGAGCTGTTTTTT.

This clonotype showed up many times. CDR3 loop: CASSTTPGSHTEAFF. CDR3 bases: TGTGCCAGCAGCACCACACCGGGGTCTCACACTGAAGCTTTCTTT. The chain recombines TRBV9 with TRBJ1-1, with D unresolved. With 4 bases removed from V and 3 bases from J, the gap between germline ends came to 16 bases. The CDR3 spans 15 residues. Germline values: CDR1 SGDLS, CDR2 YYNGEE.

The chain links TRBV6-2 or TRBV6-3 to TRBJ2-4, with TRBD2 matching over 8 bases. Germline V gives CDR1 MNHEY, CDR2 SVGEGT. This CDR3 is built from 14 residues. Trimming cost V 3 bases and J 10 bases; bases outside gene matches: 8. CDR3 residues: CASSYPELAEIQYF. As DNA, the CDR3 is TGTGCCAGCAGTTATCCGGAACTAGCGGAGATTCAGTACTTC.

This clonotype was seen many times. This chain connects TRBV5-1 to TRBJ2-4; maybe TRBD2 (6 bases). With 1 base removed from V and 9 bases from J, the gap between germline ends came to 8 bases. This CDR3 region has 12 residues. The germline gives CDR1 SGHRS, CDR2 YFSETQ. The CDR3, as DNA: TGCGCCAGCAGCTTGTGGGGAGGCATTCAGTACTTC. It codes for CASSLWGGIQYF.

The genes are TRBV6-1 and TRBJ2-7; 8 positions agree with TRBD1. Germline V gene sequence: CDR1 MNHNS, CDR2 SASEGT. After removal of 7 bases from V and 3 bases from J, the junction contained 8 bases not matched to a gene. This CDR3 is 14 amino acids long. CDR3 in DNA: TGTGCCAGCACCCCGGACAGGGAGTACTACGAGCAGTACTTC. Protein: CASTPDREYYEQYF.

This clonotype occurred many times. The chain recombines TRBV7-2 with TRBJ1-5, with TRBD1 as a possible D gene (5 bases). CDR1 SGHTA and CDR2 FQGNSA come from the germline V gene. Trimming pared 5 bases from V and 6 bases from J, leaving 17 bases between. The CDR3 covers 15 residues. The CDR3, as DNA: TGTGCCAGCAGCATGACAGTCAAGTTTAGTCAGCCCCAGCATTTT. Encoded protein: CASSMTVKFSQPQHF.

This clonotype was seen at least ten times. The rearrangement uses TRBV20-1 and TRBJ2-5; a possible D gene is TRBD2 (6 bases). There are 17 residues in the CDR3. Trimming shortened V by 0 bases and J by 6 bases, and 23 bases separated the two germline ends. The germline V gene has CDR1 DFQATT and CDR2 SNEGSKA (reference sequence). The DNA for the CDR3 is TGCAGTGCTAGAGATCCTAGCGCAATTACAAAGATGAAGACCCAGTACTTC. Its translation is CSARDPSAITKMKTQYF.